This TCR beta chain is drawn from a study of T cells in Graves' hyperthyroidism and ophthalmopathy (dated by TCRdb to about 2019). About the investigation overall: Peripheral blood samples were taken at the time of initial diagnosis, prior to any treatment. To identify TCR V-J signatures that set the groups apart, the researchers used a discovery cohort of 100 patients, made up of 40 to 45 with Graves' ophthalmopathy and some 60 with stable Graves' hyperthyroidism. Prospective prediction of ophthalmopathy was tested in an independent validation cohort of 18 to 20 hyperthyroidism patients and roughly 16 patients who later progressed to ophthalmopathy. The approximately 95 discovery patients were divided at random into training and test sets in a 7:3 ratio. Thyroid tissue and blood T-cell repertoires from about six Graves' hyperthyroidism patients were also compared in the study. Once sampling was done, hyperthyroidism patients were given methimazole at a starting dose of 30 mg daily, whereas ophthalmopathy patients were given high-dose intravenous methylprednisolone. The paper describes TCR Vbeta CDR3 sequencing of around 140 peripheral blood samples, made up of 40 to 45 ophthalmopathy patients, some 76 hyperthyroidism patients and about 17 progressor patients.

Details on this clonotype: Its antigen is not yet known. The sample holds no much larger clone one base away, and base qualities are not on file.

A patient counted as having stable Graves' hyperthyroidism if no progression to ophthalmopathy occurred over 18 months of follow-up. Hyperthyroidism patients were newly diagnosed, had a disease duration of under 2 months, and were aged 18 to 65 years. Exclusion was applied to patients with uncontrolled infections, other autoimmune diseases, pregnancy or lactation. Diagnoses relied on clinical symptoms, serum thyroxine and TRAb, thyroid ultrasound and orbital computed tomography. PBMCs were isolated from 7.5 to 10 ml of fresh peripheral blood by Ficoll-Paque density gradient centrifugation. Trizol reagent was used to extract total RNA, and RNA quality was then checked on an Agilent 2100 Bioanalyzer. The TCR beta CDR3 regions were amplified from RNA transcripts. The first round of RT-PCR for the TCR CDR3 was performed with the HTBI primer set and the Qiagen OneStep RT-PCR kit. Libraries were constructed in a second round of multiplex PCR, after which size selection and purification were performed. Libraries were sequenced paired-end with 100 bp reads on an Illumina HiSeq2000. As for how the authors treated the data: SOAPnuke was used to process the raw data, throwing out any read that contained adapters or uncalled bases, had a mean Phred below 15, or lacked an exact constant-primer or identifier match. COPE v1.2.5 was used to merge the high-quality paired reads, and each unique nucleotide sequence was defined as a clonotype. MiTCR v1.1 was used to align clonotypes to the IMGT TRBV, TRBD and TRBJ reference segments. Only V-J combinations with frequency above 0.0001, covering approximately 99% of repertoires, were analysed. A TCS score was defined as the ratio between F50 (clonal expansion) and ExV (chaos), using BLOSUM62-based TCRdist between CDR3 peptides within each V-J. Welch's t-statistics and random forest reduced some 510 V-J features to roughly 13, which were used in a naive Bayes classifier (R e1071). The Morisita-Horn index was used to measure how similar the thyroid and blood repertoires were. TCRdb took the public reads, trimmed them with fastp at Q25, ran MiXCR for clone calling and kept in-frame beta chains. Each entry is one CDR3 protein sequence, shown with its most common DNA and genes. TCRdb, rather than the study authors, made the V and J calls. The sample table contains nearly 750,000 distinct CDR3 sequences; only one count was recorded for over 35% of them. Of the sample, around 30% is held by the ten largest clones.

The full study reports these points: Blood samples also contained most of the expanded thyroid clonotypes (frequency above 0.001), which suggests that blood repertoires may reflect thyroid immune responses. A model built on a 13 V-J signature distinguished ophthalmopathy from stable hyperthyroidism, reaching over 85% sensitivity and 81.08% specificity in cross-validation and 80%/75% in testing. In validation, the model predicted progression to ophthalmopathy with around 71% sensitivity and 72.22% specificity, a median of around 6.6 months before onset. No statistical method was used to fix the sample size in advance, and group allocation was not hidden from the investigators.

The germline ends are 17 bases apart after V is trimmed by 3 bases and J by 5 bases. CDR1 MNHNS and CDR2 SASEGT were looked up in the germline V gene. The CDR3 sequence holds 15 residues, the cysteine and phenylalanine included. Only the CDR3 DNA stays, 45 bases, in frame from base 1. The sequence derives from a middle-aged woman with Graves' hyperthyroidism. The chain was built from TRBV6-1 and TRBJ2-7; TRBD2 is a possible D gene, resting on 5 matching bases. The source material was blood. CDR3 reads: CASSDVRGRLHEQYF. The DNA sequence follows: TGTGCCAGCAGTGACGTCAGAGGGCGCTTACACGAGCAGTACTTC.